One and the same sample provided the 8 T cell receptor beta chains below, sequenced in a study of T cell repertoires in ileal Crohn's disease. Time point reported: proximal margin of the surgical specimen (macroscopically non-inflamed). TCRdb's copy holds only in-frame clones and misses some; the assay was immunoSEQ multiplex PCR. The sample comprises fewer than 6,500 clones, roughly 78% of which are singletons, and approximately 6.4% rests with the top ten. The specimen sequenced was ileal tissue. These receptors were taken from an adult with Crohn's disease.

In nucleotides, the CDR3 is TGTGCCAGCAGTTACGAGGGGGCGGAAAAGGGCTACACCTTC. The encoded protein is CASSYEGAEKGYTF. The chain uses TRBV6-5 and TRBJ1-2; 7 nucleotides agree with TRBD1. Germline-derived CDR1 and CDR2 are MNHEY and SVGAGI. Trimming cost V 2 bases and J 8 bases; bases outside gene matches: 8. The CDR3 contains 14 residues.

J is TRBJ2-5 and V is TRBV11-2; weak D call: TRBD1 (6 bases). Trimming pared 5 bases from V and 4 bases from J, leaving 11 bases between. CDR1 SGHAT and CDR2 FQNNGV come from the germline V gene. This CDR3 is built from 13 residues. The DNA of the CDR3 is TGTGCCAGCAGCCTACAGGGTTCAGAGACCCAGTACTTC. Protein product: CASSLQGSETQYF.

This clone was counted a single time. The chain recombines TRBV29-1 with TRBJ1-1, with D maybe TRBD1 (6 bases). The CDR3 extends over 13 amino acids. V was cut by 7 bases and J by 1 base, with 13 bases left in between. Germline V gene lookup returns CDR1 SQVTM and CDR2 ANQGSEA. CDR3 protein: CSASQGQNTEAFF. In DNA form, the CDR3 reads TGCAGCGCCAGCCAGGGACAGAACACTGAAGCTTTCTTT. The entire variable domain, with the rest obtained from reference TRBV29-1 and TRBJ1-1, is as follows: SAVISQKPSRDICQRGTSLTIQCQVDSQVTMMFWYRQQPGQSLTLIATANQGSEATYESGFVIDKFPISRPNLTFSTLTVSNMSPEDSSIYLCSASQGQNTEAFFGQGTRLTVV.

The chain uses TRBV18 and TRBJ2-3; tentatively, D is TRBD1 (7 bases). The CDR3 spans 16 residues. Deletions cut 3 bases from V and 1 base from J, with 14 bases between. Looked up from germline, CDR1 is KGHSH and CDR2 is LQKENI. The CDR3 coding sequence is TGTGCCAGCTCACCCGGGGGTACAGGGGGCACAGATACGCAGTATTTT. Amino acid sequence: CASSPGGTGGTDTQYF.

V gene TRBV7-9 combines with J gene TRBJ2-1; D remains ambiguous. The CDR3 extends over 14 amino acids. Germline CDR1 and CDR2: SEHNR and FQNEAQ (reference sequence). Trimming pared 2 bases from V and 1 base from J, leaving 6 bases between. CDR3 in DNA: TGTGCCAGCAGCTTACATACGTCCTACAATGAGCAGTTCTTC. Amino acids: CASSLHTSYNEQFF. Supplemented by reference TRBV7-9 and TRBJ2-1, the full variable domain reads DTGVSQNPRHKITKRGQNVTFRCDPISEHNRLYWYRQTLGQGPEFLTYFQNEAQLEKSRLLSDRFSAERPKGSFSTLEIQRTEQGDSAMYLCASSLHTSYNEQFFGPGTRLTVL.

This sequence joins TRBV29-1 and TRBJ2-5, with 9 bases lining up with TRBD1. Looked up from germline, CDR1 is SQVTM and CDR2 is ANQGSEA. With 4 bases clipped from V and 5 bases from J, the junction kept 5 bases outside the gene matches. CDR3 length equals 13 residues. The CDR3 reads CSVGTGAGETQYF. CDR3 bases: TGCAGCGTTGGGACAGGGGCAGGGGAGACCCAGTACTTC.

The chain uses TRBV6-4 and TRBJ1-5; no clear D. This CDR3 comprises 12 residues. The V end was cut by 0 bases, the J end by 11 bases, with 8 bases between. The germline gives CDR1 MRHNA, CDR2 SNTAGT. CDR3 nucleotides: TGTGCCAGCAGTGACTCTAGCGGAGCCCAGCATTTT. Amino acids: CASSDSSGAQHF.

This sequence joins TRBV4-3 and TRBJ2-3; D may be TRBD2 (6 bases). The V end was cut by 4 bases, the J end by 4 bases, with 9 bases between. The CDR3 runs 13 residues. Germline CDR1 LGHNA, CDR2 YSLEER. The CDR3 DNA is TGCGCCAGCAGCCCCCGACTAGCAGATACGCAGTATTTT. It encodes CASSPRLADTQYF.